This entry is about one TCR beta chain. Its antigen is not known. This sample is drawn from a study of cytomegalovirus exposure and HLA in healthy donors. Across the study: An early release of data contained about 85 million unique TCRs, which came from HLA-typed donors.

The germline gives CDR1 SGDLS, CDR2 YYNGEE. V lost 2 bases and J 1 base, leaving 17 bases between the germline ends. The CDR3 length is 17 residues. Study results and limitations: Being productive about 90% or about 30% of the time was typical of most TCR beta V segments in an earlier analysis. The authors later found most CMV-associated TCR beta chains appeared HLA-restricted. Information on immune exposure was restricted to one variable (CMV serostatus).

Researchers ran the PCR with 60 Vbeta and 13 Jbeta primers. Only in-frame clones appear in the TCRdb table, and some are missing; sequencing was by immunoSEQ multiplex PCR. The data show about 150,000 clones, approximately 84% seen once. The V and J genes are TRBV9 and TRBJ2-3, with D tentatively TRBD2 (5 bases). Material: PBMCs. The clonotype was recovered from a man aged 25 to 40 in good health and CMV-seropositive. CDR3 sequence (DNA): TGTGCCAGCAGCGTGGCCTCCAGGAGGACGGGCACAGATACGCAGTATTTT. This encodes CASSVASRRTGTDTQYF. Full variable domain (outside the CDR3, taken from reference TRBV9 and TRBJ2-3): DSGVTQTPKHLITATGQRVTLRCSPRSGDLSVYWYQQSLDQGLQFLIQYYNGEERAKGNILERFSAQQFPDLHSELNLSSLELGDSALYFCASSVASRRTGTDTQYFGPGTRLTVL.